The T cell receptor beta chain described here comes from a study of blood T cell repertoires in COVID-19. At the level of the study: Acute and convalescent COVID-19 specimens originated in the United States, Italy and Spain. T cells, B-cell-depleted T cells, or PBMCs provided the cDNA or gDNA that served as material.

Methods used by the authors: The authors estimated nucleated cell counts from reference gene primer amplification. The data were produced by immunoSEQ multiplex PCR, yet TCRdb's version contains in-frame clones alone and is incomplete. That table supplies the V and J calls and clone size; D and trimming were determined from the DNA. This table has around 110,000 clones, 71% appearing once. The CDR3 totals 13 residues. Trimming pared 2 bases from V and 8 bases from J, leaving 12 bases between. Per the germline V gene, CDR1 is MDHEN and CDR2 is SYDVKM. The sequence was collected from a human donor with acute or convalescent COVID-19. The donor label of this sample is uncertain. Material: peripheral blood. This chain links TRBV28 with TRBJ1-2; D is unclear. CDR3 sequence (DNA): TGTGCCAGCAGTTTACAAGGAGTTAGGGGCTACACCTTC. Amino acid sequence: CASSLQGVRGYTF.